The clone carrying this T cell receptor beta chain was counted many times. Its antigen remains unidentified. Germline values: CDR1 SQVTM, CDR2 ANQGSEA. The V and J ends lost 5 bases and 8 bases, in that order; junction bases with no gene match: 11. CDR3 length: 15 amino acids. These data originate in a study of tumor-infiltrating lymphocytes in primary liver carcinoma. About the research overall: Spanning 30 to 69 years of age, the patients were men and women. Samples produced roughly 3.65 to 7.5 million productive TCRbeta reads, comparable across tissue types.

Study results and limitations: A significantly higher top-250-clone fraction was found in tumors than in blood (p = 0.039). Among top clones, only about 8-24% appeared in all five tumor regions.

Total RNA amounting to around 530 ng was the source from which TCR beta cDNA was made with a constant-region primer. Modified slightly, ARM-PCR produced TCR beta libraries over three nested multiplex PCR rounds. For approximately 10 cycles apiece, the opening two PCR rounds ran with TRBV1-TRBV30 forward primers and a C-beta reverse primer. Using its own MiXCR run on the multiplex PCR reads, TCRdb lists one record per CDR3 protein. The table includes approximately 73,000 distinct CDR3 sequences, approximately 70% detected once. RNA and DNA were co-extracted from around 20-30 mg of unsorted bulk tissue.

The clonotype originates from a middle-aged man with primary liver carcinoma and hepatitis B virus infection. This chain connects TRBV29-1 to TRBJ1-4; 10 bases are shared with TRBD1. Sequencing input: liver tumor tissue from sampling region 4. Regarding subset: tumor region T4, right-lateral pole. CDR3 in amino acids: CSVSPTGTGVEKLFF. DNA for the CDR3: TGCAGCGTTAGCCCGACCGGGACAGGGGTCGAAAAACTGTTTTTT.